This T cell receptor (beta chain) was recorded in a study of T cells in narcolepsy. Study context: Patients with NT1 or NT2 and healthy control donors were enrolled.

Profiled with immunoSEQ multiplex PCR; TCRdb holds only in-frame clones, not every one. The sample lists approximately 26,000 clones, roughly 86% occurring once. General study results and limits: In some patient and control memory CD4+ samples, autoreactive clones were absent.

On this clone: Its antigen remains unknown.

This CDR3 is 15 amino acids long. CDR1 SGDLS and CDR2 YYNGEE come from the germline V gene. The V end lost 4 bases, the J end lost 4 bases, and 14 bases lay between the germline ends. The chain carries TRBV9 and TRBJ1-4; maybe TRBD1 (5 bases). The sample comprised memory (CD45RA-) CD4+ T cells from blood. This clonotype was obtained from a human donor in good health. The CDR3 nucleotides are TGTGCCAGCAGCTCCGGGGGGTCCATTAATGAAAAACTGTTTTTT. This translates into CASSSGGSINEKLFF.